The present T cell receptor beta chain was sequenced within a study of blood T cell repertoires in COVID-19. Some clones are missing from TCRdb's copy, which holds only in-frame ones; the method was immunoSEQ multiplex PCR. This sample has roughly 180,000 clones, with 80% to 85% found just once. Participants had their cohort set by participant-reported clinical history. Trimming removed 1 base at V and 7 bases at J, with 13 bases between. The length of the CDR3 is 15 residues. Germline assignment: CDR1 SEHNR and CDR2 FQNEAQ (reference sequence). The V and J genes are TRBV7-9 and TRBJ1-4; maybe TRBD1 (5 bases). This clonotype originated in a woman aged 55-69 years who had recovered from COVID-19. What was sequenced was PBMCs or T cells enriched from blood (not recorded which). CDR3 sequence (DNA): TGTGCCAGCAGCTTAGTAGCGGGGCGGAGTGAAAAACTGTTTTTT. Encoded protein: CASSLVAGRSEKLFF.